The 26 T cell receptor beta chains given below trace back to one sample, sequenced in a study of spatial heterogeneity in lung cancer. TCRdb ran MiXCR on the 5' RACE reads and lists one entry per CDR3 protein. In the table there are some 11,000 distinct CDR3 sequences, 6% to 6.5% of which are singletons. As to time point: sample taken at primary tumor resection. The source material was PBMCs, sampled at surgery. Receptors were obtained from a male donor with early-stage non-small cell lung cancer.

The V and J genes are TRBV5-1 and TRBJ2-7, with TRBD2 matching over 10 bases. Germline CDR1 is SGHRS and CDR2 is YFSETQ. V shed 0 bases, J shed 4 bases, and the junction held 7 bases outside the gene matches. The CDR3 length is 16 residues. CDR3 loop: CASSLVPGLASYEQYF. The CDR3 nucleotides read TGCGCCAGCAGCTTGGTTCCGGGACTAGCGAGTTACGAGCAGTACTTC.

This clonotype was detected only a few times. The rearrangement joins TRBV28 to TRBJ1-2; unclear D gene. With 3 bases removed from V and 2 bases from J, the gap between germline ends came to 7 bases. CDR3 size: 13 residues. Per the germline V gene, CDR1 is MDHEN and CDR2 is SYDVKM. Written as DNA, the CDR3 is TGTGCCAGCAGTTTTATCGGGAACTATGGCTACACCTTC. As protein: CASSFIGNYGYTF.

This clonotype was observed many times. V usage is TRBV5-1 and J usage is TRBJ1-5; D is uncertain. Germline CDR1 and CDR2: SGHRS and YFSETQ. With 4 bases removed from V and 5 bases from J, the gap between germline ends came to 16 bases. This CDR3 has 15 amino acids. The CDR3 DNA follows: TGCGCCAGCAGCCCGGCGCACGGAGCCGATCAGCCCCAGCATTTT. Protein: CASSPAHGADQPQHF.

The CDR3 DNA sequence: TGCAGTGCTAGAGATGAGTCGTATCACTATTACGAGCAGTACTTC. Its protein product is CSARDESYHYYEQYF. The chain joins TRBV20-1 to TRBJ2-7; D is uncertain. CDR1 is DFQATT and CDR2 is SNEGSKA in the germline V gene (reference sequence). With 0 bases removed from V and 4 bases from J, the gap between germline ends came to 16 bases. This CDR3 contains 15 residues.

The chain couples TRBV10-1 to TRBJ2-3; no firm D call. CDR3 length equals 12 residues. V dropped 8 bases and J dropped 0 bases, with 6 bases sitting between them. The V gene's germline CDR1 is WNHNN and CDR2 SYGVQD (reference sequence). The CDR3 bases are TGCGCCAGCTCCTTTAGCACAGATACGCAGTATTTT. This codes for CASSFSTDTQYF.

This clonotype was seen ten or more times. The chain combines TRBV7-8 with TRBJ1-6; possible D gene TRBD1, 5 bases. The CDR3 covers 15 residues. V gave up 5 bases and J gave up 7 bases, with 15 bases separating them. Germline CDR1 reads SGHVS; CDR2 reads FQNEAQ. The CDR3 protein is CASSPPKGRNSPLHF. The CDR3, as DNA: TGTGCCAGCAGCCCCCCAAAGGGACGGAATTCACCCCTCCACTTT. The full variable domain, in which reference TRBV7-8 and TRBJ1-6 provide the parts outside the CDR3, is GAGVSQSPRYKVAKRGQDVALRCDPISGHVSLFWYQQALGQGPEFLTYFQNEAQLDKSGLPSDRFFAERPEGSVSTLKIQRTQQEDSAVYLCASSPPKGRNSPLHFGNGTRLTVT.

This clonotype was found many times. CDR3 loop: CAIREGETQYF. Here the CDR3 DNA reads TGTGCCATCAGAGAAGGGGAGACCCAGTACTTC. The chain joins TRBV10-3 to TRBJ2-5; no clear D. Trimming pared 6 bases from V and 5 bases from J, leaving 7 bases between. In germline, CDR1 is ENHRY, CDR2 SYGVKD. This CDR3 spans 11 amino acids.

This clonotype was picked up many times. The genes are TRBV10-3 and TRBJ2-7; perhaps TRBD1 as D (6 bases). Germline CDR1 is ENHRY and CDR2 is SYGVKD. This CDR3 comprises 14 residues. Trimming took off 6 bases at V and 3 bases at J, with 15 bases between the two ends. This CDR3 is CAISDSGAVYEQYF. CDR3 bases: TGTGCCATCAGCGATTCAGGGGCAGTCTACGAGCAGTACTTC.

This clonotype was seen ten or more times. The gene calls are TRBV5-1 and TRBJ2-1; TRBD1 matches 9 bases. This CDR3 has 16 amino acids. CDR1 SGHRS and CDR2 YFSETQ come from the germline V gene. After removal of 6 bases from V and 4 bases from J, the junction contained 11 bases not matched to a gene. The CDR3 DNA follows: TGCGCCAGCACCCTAGGCACAGGGGGCGTTTACAATGAGCAGTTCTTC. This sequence encodes CASTLGTGGVYNEQFF. The full variable domain, its missing parts supplied by reference TRBV5-1 and TRBJ2-1, is KAGVTQTPRYLIKTRGQQVTLSCSPISGHRSVSWYQQTPGQGLQFLFEYFSETQRNKGNFPGRFSGRQFSNSRSEMNVSTLELGDSALYLCASTLGTGGVYNEQFFGPGTRLTVL.

In its sample, this clonotype ranks as medium-sized. The chain links TRBV3-1 to TRBJ2-1; D gene ambiguous. Trimming left V 1 base short and J 3 bases short, with 10 bases between. The CDR3 contains 15 residues. The V gene's germline CDR1 is LGHDT and CDR2 YNNKEL (reference sequence). The DNA for the CDR3 is TGTGCCAGCAGCCAAGGATCCGCGGTCTACAATGAGCAGTTCTTC. It yields the protein CASSQGSAVYNEQFF.

In this sample, this clonotype turned up many times. J is TRBJ1-2 and V is TRBV29-1; 10 bases are shared with TRBD1. The trim removed 4 bases at V and 3 bases at J, leaving 5 bases unmatched. The CDR3 loop spans 14 amino acids. Germline CDR1 and CDR2: SQVTM and ANQGSEA. The CDR3 region has the DNA TGCAGCGTTGGGGGGACAGGGGACTACTATGGCTACACCTTC. This encodes CSVGGTGDYYGYTF. The full variable domain, completed using reference TRBV29-1 and TRBJ1-2, is SAVISQKPSRDICQRGTSLTIQCQVDSQVTMMFWYRQQPGQSLTLIATANQGSEATYESGFVIDKFPISRPNLTFSTLTVSNMSPEDSSIYLCSVGGTGDYYGYTFGSGTRLTVV.

This clonotype was found a few times. The chain has TRBV7-2 and TRBJ2-5; D may be TRBD2 (7 bases). The CDR3 spans 16 residues. Deletions cut 4 bases from V and 5 bases from J, with 20 bases between. Germline CDR1 and CDR2: SGHTA and FQGNSA. As DNA, the CDR3 is TGTGCCAGCAGCTCAGTTTTCGAGGGGGGGCGTGAGACCCAGTACTTC. It encodes CASSSVFEGGRETQYF.

In its sample, this clonotype was seen many times. The gene calls are TRBV28 and TRBJ2-7; D is undetermined. The CDR3 length is 12 residues. Deletions cut 6 bases from V and 6 bases from J, with 12 bases between. Germline V gene sequence: CDR1 MDHEN, CDR2 SYDVKM. The CDR3 coding sequence is TGTGCCAGCAGGTCGGGCAATCGCGAGCAGTACTTC. Protein sequence: CASRSGNREQYF.

This clonotype has at least ten counts. The chain recombines TRBV19 with TRBJ1-5, with unresolved D. Germline V gene lookup returns CDR1 LNHDA and CDR2 SQIVND (reference sequence). Trimming pared 4 bases from V and 0 bases from J, leaving 10 bases between. The CDR3 is made up of 15 amino acids. In DNA, the CDR3 is TGTGCCAGTAGTAGAGACGGTAATAGCAATCAGCCCCAGCATTTT. This encodes CASSRDGNSNQPQHF.

This clonotype was recorded many times. The rearrangement uses TRBV7-9 and TRBJ2-1; 11 positions match TRBD2. The trim removed 1 base at V and 5 bases at J, leaving 7 bases unmatched. Germline-derived CDR1 and CDR2 are SEHNR and FQNEAQ (reference sequence). The CDR3 sequence is 17 residues long. The CDR3 region is CASSLGVAGGPDNEQFF. The CDR3 nucleotides read TGTGCCAGCAGCTTAGGGGTAGCGGGAGGGCCAGACAATGAGCAGTTCTTC.

The chain carries TRBV5-6 and TRBJ1-5, with no clear D. Germline V lookup: CDR1 SGHDT, CDR2 YYEEEE. The CDR3 has 15 residues. The V end was cut by 2 bases, the J end by 4 bases, with 13 bases between. This CDR3 is CASSLYVMANQPQHF. The CDR3 region has the DNA TGTGCCAGCAGCTTATATGTTATGGCAAATCAGCCCCAGCATTTT.

This clonotype was picked up a small number of times. The gene calls are TRBV28 and TRBJ1-1; no reliable D call. Germline V CDR1 and CDR2: MDHEN, SYDVKM. There are 14 residues in the CDR3. Deletions cut 8 bases from V and 6 bases from J, with 19 bases between. CDR3 bases: TGTGCCAGCGGTGGCCTACCCTGGTTCGCTGAAGCTTTCTTT. Its translation: CASGGLPWFAEAFF.

This clonotype has a handful of counts. This sequence joins TRBV27 and TRBJ2-7; D is perhaps TRBD2 (5 bases). V lost 9 bases and J lost 4, with 19 bases in between. Germline CDR1 MNHEY, CDR2 SMNVEV (reference sequence). This CDR3 contains 14 residues. CDR3: CASSSGRNRYEQYF. In nucleotides, the CDR3 is TGTGCCAGTTCGAGCGGTCGGAACCGTTACGAGCAGTACTTC.

This clonotype was seen many times. This sequence joins TRBV20-1 and TRBJ2-3; D might be TRBD1 or TRBD2, each matching 5 bases. Per the germline V gene, CDR1 is DFQATT and CDR2 is SNEGSKA (reference sequence). Between the trimmed V and J ends, which lost 6 bases and 1 base, there was a span of 20 bases. CDR3 length equals 16 residues. CDR3 in amino acids: CSAATTGRIGTDTQYF. The CDR3 coding sequence is TGCAGTGCCGCGACGACGGGGCGTATAGGCACAGATACGCAGTATTTT.

This clonotype has ten or more counts. This rearrangement joins TRBV4-1 to TRBJ2-1; 12 bases line up with TRBD1. From germline, CDR1 is MGHRA and CDR2 YSYEKL. The CDR3 contains 18 residues. With 3 bases clipped from V and 7 bases from J, the junction kept 13 bases outside the gene matches. The CDR3 bases are TGCGCCAGCAGCCATTTCGAACTTATGGGACAGGGGGCTAATGAGCAGTTCTTC. It is translated as CASSHFELMGQGANEQFF.

The sample holds many counts of this clonotype. This chain joins TRBV29-1 and TRBJ2-5; 13 bases line up with TRBD2. CDR1 is SQVTM and CDR2 is ANQGSEA in the germline V gene. The CDR3 runs 13 residues. V trimming: 1 base; J trimming: 9 bases; junction bases outside the gene matches: 2. CDR3 DNA sequence: TGCAGCGTTGAAGGACTAGCGGGGGGTTCCCAGTACTTC. It codes for CSVEGLAGGSQYF. Variable domain in full (rest from reference TRBV29-1 and TRBJ2-5): SAVISQKPSRDICQRGTSLTIQCQVDSQVTMMFWYRQQPGQSLTLIATANQGSEATYESGFVIDKFPISRPNLTFSTLTVSNMSPEDSSIYLCSVEGLAGGSQYFGPGTRLLVL.

This clonotype was seen repeatedly, ten times or more. V gene TRBV3-1 combines with J gene TRBJ1-2, with a tentative D call TRBD1 (6 bases). The V end lost 4 bases, the J end lost 2 bases, and 14 bases lay between the germline ends. This CDR3 spans 15 amino acids. The germline V gene has CDR1 LGHDT and CDR2 YNNKEL (reference sequence). The CDR3 is CASSPTGQGNYGYTF. The CDR3 DNA is TGTGCCAGCAGCCCTACAGGGCAGGGCAACTATGGCTACACCTTC.

On this clonotype: This may arise from a read error, as a much more abundant clone is one base away. The V call is TRBV4-1, the J call TRBJ2-7, with D perhaps TRBD1 (5 bases). CDR1 and CDR2 (germline): MGHRA, YSYEKL. The CDR3 is 15 residues long. CDR3 DNA: TGCGCCAACAGCCAAGATAAGACAGTGTCCTACGAGCAGTACTTC. Residues: CANSQDKTVSYEQYF.

V usage is TRBV20-1 and J usage is TRBJ2-2; D might be TRBD2 (5 bases). The germline V gene has CDR1 DFQATT and CDR2 SNEGSKA (reference sequence). The CDR3 runs to 14 residues. Trimming cost V 5 bases and J 5 bases, with 15 bases left between them. The CDR3 here is CSALESEGTGELFF. CDR3 DNA: TGCAGTGCTCTAGAAAGTGAGGGAACCGGGGAGCTGTTTTTT.

In its sample, this clonotype was seen many times. The chain uses TRBV20-1 and TRBJ2-5; 12 nucleotides line up with TRBD2. This CDR3 contains 17 residues. Germline assignment: CDR1 DFQATT and CDR2 SNEGSKA (reference sequence). Trimming cost V 1 base and J 4 bases; bases outside gene matches: 10. For the CDR3, the DNA is TGCAGTGCTAGAGTGCTAGCGGGAGGGCGCGGCGGAGAGACCCAGTACTTC. Its protein product is CSARVLAGGRGGETQYF.

The chain couples TRBV20-1 to TRBJ2-7; TRBD2 might be the D (6 bases). The CDR3 totals 12 residues. Between the trimmed V and J ends, which lost 1 base and 6 bases, there was a span of 10 bases. Per germline, CDR1 DFQATT and CDR2 SNEGSKA (reference sequence). DNA for the CDR3: TGCAGTGCTAGAGCTCCCGGGGGCGAGCAGTACTTC. Protein: CSARAPGGEQYF.